The 11 T cell receptor beta chains in this list originate from one sample, sequenced in a study of radiation and T cells in renal cell carcinoma. The table came from immunoSEQ multiplex PCR; TCRdb's copy has only in-frame clones and leaves some out. The sample holds roughly 120,000 clones, approximately 75% seen once. Noted time point: blood 2 weeks post-SBRT. The sample's treatment: 15 Gy SBRT to primary tumor, nephrectomy 4 weeks later. This material consisted of blood, taken from a patient whose treatment included radiotherapy and nephrectomy. These receptors were taken from a woman aged 55-69 years with renal cell carcinoma.

This clone was recorded once. The genes are TRBV28 and TRBJ1-5; 7 bases are a match to TRBD1. The germline V gene encodes CDR1 MDHEN and CDR2 SYDVKM. V gave up 6 bases and J gave up 0 bases; unmatched junction bases: 5. The CDR3 is made up of 15 amino acids. The CDR3 coding sequence is TGTGCCAGCAGAGGGGGCGGTTATAGCAATCAGCCCCAGCATTTT. Translating gives CASRGGGYSNQPQHF.

V and J are TRBV29-1 and TRBJ2-1, with D possibly being TRBD1 or TRBD2 (5 bases each). Germline loops: CDR1 SQVTM, CDR2 ANQGSEA. The ends were cut back, 0 bases at V and 4 bases at J, with 13 bases in the middle. The CDR3 has 15 amino acids. The DNA for the CDR3 is TGCAGCGTTGAAGATCGAGGGGACGGGTACAATGAGCAGTTCTTC. Residues: CSVEDRGDGYNEQFF.

This rearrangement joins TRBV19 to TRBJ1-5, with TRBD1 identical over 7 bases. CDR1 is LNHDA and CDR2 is SQIVND in the germline V gene (reference sequence). This CDR3 spans 16 amino acids. The V segment lost 5 bases and the J segment 7 bases; nucleotides outside the gene matches: 14. The DNA of the CDR3 is TGTGCCAGTAGTTCCCAGGGGGGGCAGGGAGTCCAGCCCCAGCATTTT. It translates to CASSSQGGQGVQPQHF.

About this clone itself: The missing conserved phenylalanine or tryptophan at the end of this CDR3 makes a read error likely. It is unclear where the CDR3 begins or ends on the DNA, so no DNA is shown, and the CDR3 is as TCRdb lists it. The chain is built from TRBV19 and TRBJ2-7; TRBD1 is taken as the D call from the table, unchecked against the DNA. The CDR3 is 13 amino acids long, termini counted. CDR1 and CDR2 (germline): LNHDA, SQIVND (reference sequence). CDR3: CASSIPGTGKLRY.

This clone was seen a handful of times. CDR3 nucleotide sequence: TGTGCCAGCAGCCCTTCATGGCCTGGCGAGCAGTACTTC. Its translation is CASSPSWPGEQYF. The chain has TRBV5-8 and TRBJ2-7; D unclear. Germline V gene lookup returns CDR1 SGHTS and CDR2 YDEGEE. The CDR3 has 13 amino acids. Between the trimmed V and J ends, which lost 4 bases and 6 bases, there was a span of 14 bases.

The chain has TRBV2 and TRBJ1-1; D call uncertain. Trimming took 3 bases from V and 7 from J, leaving 6 bases between them. Germline loops: CDR1 SNHLY, CDR2 FYNNEI. The CDR3 is 11 residues long. The DNA of the CDR3 is TGTGCCAGCAGTGATAACGTTGAAGCTTTCTTT. The encoded protein is CASSDNVEAFF.

This chain connects TRBV7-9 to TRBJ2-2, with D uncertain. Germline V CDR1 and CDR2: SEHNR, FQNEAQ (reference sequence). V was trimmed by 6 bases and J by 7 bases, leaving 6 bases between them. The length of the CDR3 is 11 residues. The CDR3 loop reads CASRENGELFF. CDR3 nucleotide sequence: TGTGCCAGCAGGGAGAACGGGGAGCTGTTTTTT.

V is TRBV7-2 and J is TRBJ2-6; D perhaps matches TRBD1 (6 bases). The CDR3 runs 15 residues. Germline CDR1 is SGHTA and CDR2 is FQGNSA. Trimming stripped 4 bases from V and 2 bases from J, with 9 bases between. CDR3 sequence: CASSSQGTGANVLTF. In nucleotides, the CDR3 is TGTGCCAGCAGCTCACAGGGAACTGGGGCCAACGTCCTGACTTTC.

The gene calls are TRBV4-3 and TRBJ2-1, with D possibly being TRBD1 or TRBD2 (7 bases each). Trimming removed 1 base from V and 4 bases from J, with 14 bases in between. Germline CDR1 LGHNA, CDR2 YSLEER. The CDR3 totals 16 residues. The CDR3 reads CASSQGGRGPYNEQFF. The CDR3 coding sequence is TGCGCCAGCAGCCAAGGGGGGAGGGGGCCTTACAATGAGCAGTTCTTC.

This chain connects TRBV15 to TRBJ1-1; tentative D call: TRBD1 (6 bases). Germline CDR1 and CDR2: LNHNV and YYDKDF (reference sequence). The germline V and J ends were trimmed by 1 base and 4 bases, with 7 bases remaining between them. The CDR3 runs 13 residues. CDR3 amino acids: CATSRVRGTEAFF. For the CDR3, the DNA is TGTGCCACCAGCAGAGTCAGGGGCACTGAAGCTTTCTTT. Using reference TRBV15 and TRBJ1-1 for the parts outside the CDR3, the full variable domain is DAMVIQNPRYQVTQFGKPVTLSCSQTLNHNVMYWYQQKSSQAPKLLFHYYDKDFNNEADTPDNFQSRRPNTSFCFLDIRSPGLGDTAMYLCATSRVRGTEAFFGQGTRLTVV.

In this sample, this clone turned up once. V gene TRBV5-1 combines with J gene TRBJ1-2, with 7 bases identical to TRBD1. CDR3 length: 14 residues. V was pared by 0 bases and J by 5 bases, with 4 bases of the junction left unmatched. Germline assignment: CDR1 SGHRS and CDR2 YFSETQ. DNA for the CDR3: TGCGCCAGCAGCTTGGACGAGACAGGGTATGGCTACACCTTC. Its protein is CASSLDETGYGYTF.